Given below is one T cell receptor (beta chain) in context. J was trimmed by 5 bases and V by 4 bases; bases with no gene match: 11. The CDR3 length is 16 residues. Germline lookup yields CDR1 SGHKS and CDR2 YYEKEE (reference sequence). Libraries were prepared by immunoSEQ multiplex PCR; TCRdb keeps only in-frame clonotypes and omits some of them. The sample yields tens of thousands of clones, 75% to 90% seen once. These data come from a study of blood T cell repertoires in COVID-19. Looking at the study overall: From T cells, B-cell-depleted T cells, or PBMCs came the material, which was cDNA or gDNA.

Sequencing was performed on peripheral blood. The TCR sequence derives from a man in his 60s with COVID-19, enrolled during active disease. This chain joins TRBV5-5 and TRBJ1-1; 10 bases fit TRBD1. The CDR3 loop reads CASSLDRGYSGTEAFF. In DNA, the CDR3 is TGTGCCAGCAGCCTGGACAGGGGGTACAGCGGAACTGAAGCTTTCTTT.